This T cell receptor (beta chain) was identified during a study of T cells in Graves' hyperthyroidism and ophthalmopathy. Amplified TCR beta CDR3 regions derived from RNA transcripts. Using the HTBI primer set, a first-round RT-PCR was run on the TCR CDR3. TCRdb fed the multiplex PCR reads into MiXCR, producing one record per CDR3 protein. The sample consists of about 350,000 distinct CDR3 sequences, approximately 19% of them appearing once. V was pared by 4 bases and J by 1 base, with 11 bases between. The CDR3 totals 13 residues. CDR1 and CDR2 from the germline V gene are GTSNPN and SVGIG (reference sequence). Every diagnosis used clinical symptoms, serum thyroxine and TRAb, thyroid ultrasound and orbital computed tomography. This sample holds PBMCs from roughly 10 ml fresh peripheral blood. Study conclusions and caveats: Before onset, by a median of around six months, the model predicted ophthalmopathy. Appearing also in blood were most of the thyroid clonotypes expanded above 0.001.

This clonotype was observed many times. Its antigen is unidentified. Sequenced input: blood. The chain uses TRBV30 and TRBJ2-7; possible D gene TRBD2, 5 bases. This clonotype was obtained from a woman aged 18-30 years with Graves' hyperthyroidism. CDR3 DNA sequence: TGTGCCTGGACACCGAGAGGGTCCTACGAGCAGTACTTC. Translated: CAWTPRGSYEQYF.